This TCR beta chain was identified in a study of CD8 T cells in ankylosing spondylitis. CDR1 and CDR2 (germline): LGHDT, YNNKEL (reference sequence). The CDR3 runs 17 residues. V was pared by 4 bases and J by 3 bases, with 18 bases between. Quantitative 5'-RACE with molecular barcodes produced the TCR beta libraries. TCRdb itself ran the 5' RACE reads through MiXCR, one entry per CDR3 protein. The sample has 350,000 or so distinct CDR3 sequences, 9.5% to 13% seen once. This clonotype turned up a few times. No antigen is known for it. The study, taken as a whole, reports: Ankylosing spondylitis blood appeared to carry a characteristic TCR beta motif of eight or nine highly homologous variants. The clones that were linked to disease were reported to be significantly enriched in matched synovial fluid samples from ankylosing spondylitis patients.

The source of this sequence is a female donor with ankylosing spondylitis or in good health (not recorded which). The V call is TRBV3-1, the J call TRBJ1-4, with a tentative D call TRBD1 (6 bases). Specimen: blood, either unsorted or a sorted T cell fraction (not recorded which). Here the CDR3 reads CASSRYGTRGPNEKLFF. In DNA, the CDR3 is TGTGCCAGCAGCCGTTACGGGACTCGGGGGCCTAATGAAAAACTGTTTTTT.